This T cell receptor beta chain was recovered during a study of spatial heterogeneity in lung cancer. Each CDR3 protein is one row after TCRdb ran MiXCR on the 5' RACE reads. Of approximately 17,000 distinct CDR3 sequences listed, about 20% are singletons. Time point indicated: blood at routine non-recurrence follow-up after resection. V was clipped by 6 bases and J by 3 bases; unmatched bases: 7. Germline V lookup: CDR1 LNHDA, CDR2 SQIVND (reference sequence). This CDR3 contains 14 residues. The source was PBMCs, collected at follow-up. The chain employs TRBV19 and TRBJ2-7, with 8 bases matching TRBD1. The receptor comes from a male donor with early-stage non-small cell lung cancer. The CDR3 bases are TGTGCCAGTAGCCGAGGACAGGGACTCTACGAGCAGTACTTC. The encoded protein is CASSRGQGLYEQYF.